This TCR beta chain is drawn from a study of T cell responses to AZD1222 COVID-19 vaccine. General study findings and limits: Sampling captured repertoires only after the peak T cell response. The span of vaccine-associated CD4 TCRs extended across spike, with dominance at 160-218 and 743-854. There were mostly white British donors and more females than males, and clonal diversity was possibly underestimated.

As to this clone: Its target is unknown.

V was clipped by 1 base and J by 3 bases, with 5 bases between them. This CDR3 comprises 13 residues. CDR1 is SGHNT and CDR2 is YYREEE in the germline V gene (reference sequence). Generated by immunoSEQ multiplex PCR, the TCRdb table keeps only in-frame clones and is missing some. The sample includes about 110,000 clones, about 90% of them seen just once. The material sequenced was peripheral blood, taken 28 days after the second AZD1222 dose. The rearrangement links TRBV5-4 to TRBJ2-1; D is undetermined. This clonotype was obtained from an adult who received the AZD1222 COVID-19 vaccine. CDR3 bases: TGTGCCAGCAGCTTGACAGTCTACAATGAGCAGTTCTTC. It translates to CASSLTVYNEQFF.